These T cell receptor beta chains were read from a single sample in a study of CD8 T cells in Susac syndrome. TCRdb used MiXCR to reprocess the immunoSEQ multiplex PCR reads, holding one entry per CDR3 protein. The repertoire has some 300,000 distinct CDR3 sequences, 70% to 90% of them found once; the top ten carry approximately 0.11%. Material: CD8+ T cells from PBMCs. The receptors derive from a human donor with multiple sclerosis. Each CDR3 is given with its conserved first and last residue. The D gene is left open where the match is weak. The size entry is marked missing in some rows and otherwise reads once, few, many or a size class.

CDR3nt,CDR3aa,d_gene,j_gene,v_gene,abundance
TGTGCCACCCCCGACCGGGACAGTAACTATGGCTACACCTTC,CATPDRDSNYGYTF,TRBD1,TRBJ1-2,TRBV6-1,few
TGTGCCAGCAGCCCCGAGGGGACTAGCGGGGGTTCCTCCTACAATGAGCAGTTCTTC,CASSPEGTSGGSSYNEQFF,TRBD2,TRBJ2-1,TRBV13,.
TGCAGTGCTAGAGATTTGGGCAGAGGTAGCAATCAGCCCCAGCATTTT,CSARDLGRGSNQPQHF,.,TRBJ1-5,TRBV20-1,.
TGTGCCAGCAGCTTAGGAGCGGGATCACCCTACGAGCAGTACTTC,CASSLGAGSPYEQYF,TRBD2,TRBJ2-7,TRBV7-8,.
TGTGCCAGCAGCAGGAGTGCGGGAGGGCAAGAGACCCAGTACTTC,CASSRSAGGQETQYF,TRBD2,TRBJ2-5,TRBV3-1,.
TGTGCCAGCAACCCGGGAAACAGGGGGCTAACTGAAGCTTTCTTT,CASNPGNRGLTEAFF,TRBD1,TRBJ1-1,TRBV6-5,.
TGTGCCAGCAGTTCAATCCTAGCGGGAGGGCCCCATGAGCAGTTCTTC,CASSSILAGGPHEQFF,TRBD2,TRBJ2-1,TRBV27,.
TGTGCCAGCAGTTCGGGCAGCCGCAATCAGCCCCAGCATTTT,CASSSGSRNQPQHF,.,TRBJ1-5,TRBV28,.
TGTGCCAGCTCACCCCCGCCTGGACAGGGGGACGTAGGCACAGATACGCAGTATTTT,CASSPPPGQGDVGTDTQYF,TRBD1,TRBJ2-3,TRBV18,once
TGTGCCAGCAGCCCCACCTCCGTTAGCGGGAGCGATGAGCAGTTCTTC,CASSPTSVSGSDEQFF,TRBD2,TRBJ2-1,TRBV13,once
TGCAGCGTTCTAGCGGGGAACACCGGGGAGCTGTTTTTT,CSVLAGNTGELFF,TRBD2,TRBJ2-2,TRBV29-1,.
TGTGCCAGCAGCCAACAGGGGATTTACAATGAGCAGTTCTTC,CASSQQGIYNEQFF,TRBD1,TRBJ2-1,TRBV2,.
TGTGCCAGCAGCTTCGGCGGGTTGTCCCAGCAGTACTTC,CASSFGGLSQQYF,.,TRBJ2-7,TRBV7-9,.
TGTGCCAGCAGCGCCGGGACTAGCGGCGAGCAGTACTTC,CASSAGTSGEQYF,TRBD2,TRBJ2-7,TRBV9,.
TGTGCCAGCAGTTATCTTGGGAACTATGGCTACACCTTC,CASSYLGNYGYTF,.,TRBJ1-2,TRBV27,.
TGTGCCAGCAGCTTAAGGGCAGGAACCGGGACTAGAAGGGGAAATGAGCAGTTCTTC,CASSLRAGTGTRRGNEQFF,TRBD2,TRBJ2-1,TRBV7-9,.
TGTGCCAGCAGTTATTCGTTACGGGACAGGGAAAACAATGAGCAGTTCTTC,CASSYSLRDRENNEQFF,TRBD1,TRBJ2-1,TRBV6-2/TRBV6-3,.
TGTGCCAGCAGCTTGGAAGGGACGCCCTCCTACGAGCAGTACTTC,CASSLEGTPSYEQYF,.,TRBJ2-7,TRBV5-4,many